This entry lists 23 T cell receptor beta chains sequenced from one sample in a study of T cell repertoires in cytomegalovirus infection. TCRdb recomputed calls from the reads with MiXCR, one row per CDR3 protein. Among 350,000 to 550,000 distinct CDR3 sequences listed, around 32% were seen once. Sequenced sample: PBMCs. Receptors were obtained from a human donor in good health (CMV status not recorded). Some clones in this sample may be carry-over from other donors' samples.

This clonotype turned up a few times. V gene TRBV20-1 combines with J gene TRBJ2-3; 8 bases agree with TRBD2. The CDR3 totals 16 residues. Trimming removed 0 bases from V and 3 bases from J; junction bases left unmatched: 8. Germline CDR1 DFQATT, CDR2 SNEGSKA (reference sequence). CDR3 region: CSAREPFERGTDTQYF. Written as DNA, the CDR3 is TGCAGTGCTAGAGAACCCTTCGAGCGGGGGACAGATACGCAGTATTTT.

The chain is built from TRBV10-3 and TRBJ2-7; 7 nucleotides align to TRBD1. Unmatched junction bases numbered 13, after V lost 3 bases and J lost 5 bases. The V gene's germline CDR1 is ENHRY and CDR2 SYGVKD. This CDR3 is built from 16 residues. CDR3 in amino acids: CAISDFGQAGSDEQYF. CDR3 bases: TGTGCCATCAGTGACTTCGGACAGGCTGGGAGTGACGAGCAGTACTTC.

This clonotype was recorded many times. This sequence joins TRBV7-2 and TRBJ2-7, with a tentative D call TRBD2 (5 bases). V lost 1 base, J lost 5 bases, and 6 bases lay in between. CDR1 is SGHTA, CDR2 FQGNSA, per germline. The CDR3 is 12 amino acids. The CDR3 DNA sequence: TGTGCCAGCAGCTTAGATAGCGACGAGCAGTACTTC. Translation gives CASSLDSDEQYF.

Details on this clonotype: Given a much more abundant clone one base away, this may be a read error. The rearrangement joins TRBV7-9 to TRBJ2-1; 11 bases line up with TRBD2. The germline V gene has CDR1 SEHNR and CDR2 FQNEAQ (reference sequence). The CDR3 is made up of 19 amino acids. After removal of 5 bases from V and 10 bases from J, the junction contained 22 bases not matched to a gene. CDR3 region: CASSARYRDILAGVEEQFF. The CDR3, as DNA: TGTGCCAGCAGCGCCCGGTACCGGGATATACTAGCGGGGGTTGAGGAGCAGTTCTTC.

In this sample, this clonotype turned up a few times. The chain joins TRBV7-9 to TRBJ2-3; no clear D. The germline CDR1 and CDR2 sequences are SEHNR and FQNEAQ (reference sequence). The germline V and J ends were trimmed by 2 bases and 5 bases, with 11 bases remaining between them. This CDR3 region has 14 residues. CDR3 bases: TGTGCCAGCAGCTTATTTTCCAGACTAGATACGCAGTATTTT. This translates into CASSLFSRLDTQYF.

The V and J genes are TRBV7-2 and TRBJ2-5; weak D call: TRBD1 (6 bases). The CDR3 sequence is 14 residues long. CDR1 is SGHTA and CDR2 is FQGNSA in the germline V gene. Trimming pared 4 bases from V and 4 bases from J, leaving 13 bases between. CDR3 sequence: CASSYTQGRETQYF. CDR3 bases: TGTGCCAGCAGCTACACACAGGGACGAGAGACCCAGTACTTC.

This clonotype was detected ten times or more. The chain recombines TRBV27 with TRBJ1-5; 9 bases are shared with TRBD1. The junction had 12 bases not matched to a gene; V was cut back by 6 bases and J by 9 bases. Germline assignment: CDR1 MNHEY and CDR2 SMNVEV (reference sequence). CDR3 length: 15 amino acids. CDR3 protein: CASSPTGGSSRPQHF. CDR3 DNA sequence: TGTGCCAGCAGCCCGACAGGGGGTTCTTCGCGGCCCCAGCATTTT.

This clonotype was counted a few times. V is TRBV14 and J is TRBJ2-6; D remains ambiguous. CDR3 length: 14 residues. The V gene's germline CDR1 is SGHDN and CDR2 FVKESK. Between the trimmed V and J ends, which lost 4 bases and 4 bases, there was a span of 8 bases. CDR3 sequence: CASSPFGGANVLTF. CDR3 nucleotide sequence: TGTGCCAGCAGCCCGTTTGGGGGGGCCAACGTCCTGACTTTC.

A remark on this clonotype: Possible read error: a much larger clone is one base away. The V and J genes are TRBV7-6 and TRBJ2-5; 10 positions match TRBD1. CDR3 length: 14 amino acids. Per the germline V gene, CDR1 is SGHVS and CDR2 is FNYEAQ. V lost 5 bases, J lost 5 bases, and 5 bases stayed unmatched. The CDR3 DNA follows: TGTGCCAGCAGCCAGACAGGGGGCGGGGAGACCCAGTACTTC. It encodes CASSQTGGGETQYF.

This clonotype was recorded a few times. This chain connects TRBV20-1 to TRBJ2-7, with 9 bases that match TRBD1. This CDR3 spans 16 amino acids. Germline V CDR1 and CDR2: DFQATT, SNEGSKA (reference sequence). V shed 2 bases and J 4 bases; nucleotides not matched to a gene: 12. CDR3: CSARSPGQTGGYEQYF. As DNA, the CDR3 is TGCAGTGCTAGAAGCCCCGGTCAGACAGGGGGTTACGAGCAGTACTTC.

This clonotype has ten or more counts. This chain uses TRBV11-2 with TRBJ2-7; D not resolved. The CDR3 covers 12 residues. Between the trimmed V and J ends, which lost 6 bases and 1 base, there was a span of 7 bases. Looked up from germline, CDR1 is SGHAT and CDR2 is FQNNGV. The CDR3 loop is CASSSRSYEQYF. CDR3 sequence (DNA): TGTGCCAGCAGTTCGAGATCCTACGAGCAGTACTTC.

V gene TRBV19 combines with J gene TRBJ2-7; 9 nucleotides match TRBD2. The CDR3 spans 15 residues. J lost 0 bases, V lost 1 base, and 1 base had no gene match. Germline V CDR1 and CDR2: LNHDA, SQIVND (reference sequence). CDR3 in amino acids: CASSIASGASYEQYF. CDR3 DNA sequence: TGTGCCAGTAGTATAGCTAGCGGGGCCTCCTACGAGCAGTACTTC.

The rearrangement joins TRBV10-3 to TRBJ2-7; perhaps D is TRBD1 or TRBD2 (5 bases each). Trimming pared 4 bases from V and 2 bases from J, leaving 15 bases between. The CDR3 has 15 amino acids. Germline values: CDR1 ENHRY, CDR2 SYGVKD. CDR3 region: CAISVDRGQPYEQYF. The CDR3 nucleotides are TGTGCCATCAGTGTAGACAGAGGGCAACCCTACGAGCAGTACTTC.

This clonotype appeared many times. This chain joins TRBV6-1 and TRBJ2-3; possibly TRBD2 for D (6 bases). V was pared by 1 base and J by 4 bases, with 9 bases between. Germline CDR1 is MNHNS and CDR2 is SASEGT. The CDR3 runs to 14 residues. CDR3 in DNA: TGTGCCAGCAGTGAAGGGGGGGACGCAGATACGCAGTATTTT. This gives the protein CASSEGGDADTQYF.

The V and J genes are TRBV14 and TRBJ2-1; 12 bases are shared with TRBD2. CDR1 and CDR2 from the germline V gene are SGHDN and FVKESK. Unmatched junction bases numbered 5, after V lost 4 bases and J lost 4 bases. The length of the CDR3 is 16 residues. CDR3 residues: CASSPLAGGTYNEQFF. In DNA, the CDR3 is TGTGCCAGCAGCCCACTAGCGGGGGGTACATACAATGAGCAGTTCTTC.

This rearrangement joins TRBV5-1 to TRBJ1-2; TRBD1 agrees at 9 bases. The CDR3 runs 15 residues. Germline values: CDR1 SGHRS, CDR2 YFSETQ. The V segment lost 0 bases and the J segment 6 bases; nucleotides outside the gene matches: 6. CDR3 in DNA: TGCGCCAGCAGCTTGGACGGACAGGGGATCCATGGCTACACCTTC. Residues: CASSLDGQGIHGYTF.

This clonotype occurred a few times. The rearrangement uses TRBV27 and TRBJ1-5, with D possibly TRBD1 on 5 matching bases. Germline loops: CDR1 MNHEY, CDR2 SMNVEV (reference sequence). This CDR3 has 16 amino acids. The V end was cut by 2 bases, the J end by 2 bases, with 13 bases between. The CDR3 nucleotides are TGTGCCAGCAGTTTACGGGGGGTCACCCGCAATCAGCCCCAGCATTTT. Protein product: CASSLRGVTRNQPQHF.

This clonotype was recorded at least ten times. The rearrangement links TRBV12-3 or TRBV12-4 to TRBJ1-1; a weak D match, TRBD1 (5 bases). The CDR3 has 13 amino acids. Trimming cost V 6 bases and J 7 bases, with 15 bases left between them. The CDR3: CASRGTAQGEAFF. The DNA of the CDR3 is TGTGCCAGCAGAGGGACGGCCCAAGGTGAAGCTTTCTTT.

Note on this clonotype: An end of the junction does not agree with germline; a read error may underlie this. CDR3 sequence (DNA): TGTGCCAGTAGTTTAGACAGTATTTCATCCTACGAGCAGTACTTC. The encoded protein is CASSLDSISSYEQYF. The rearrangement joins TRBV19 to TRBJ2-7; the D gene is possibly TRBD1 (5 bases). CDR3 length: 15 amino acids. CDR1 is LNHDA, CDR2 SQIVND, per germline (reference sequence).

The rearrangement uses TRBV28 and TRBJ2-7; a weak D match, TRBD2 (7 bases). The V end lost 7 bases, the J end lost 5 bases, and 24 bases lay between the germline ends. The CDR3 runs 16 residues. Germline CDR1 is MDHEN and CDR2 is SYDVKM. CDR3 loop: CASTPGGTVASHEQYF. The CDR3, as DNA: TGTGCCAGCACCCCGGGGGGCACAGTAGCTTCGCACGAGCAGTACTTC.

The chain couples TRBV12-3 or TRBV12-4 to TRBJ2-3; 10 bases fit TRBD1. Germline trimming cut 6 bases from V and 4 bases from J; bases unmatched to any gene: 13. The CDR3 length is 17 residues. The CDR3 loop reads CASSPTPGTGEADTQYF. The CDR3 DNA reads as TGTGCCAGCAGCCCCACCCCCGGGACAGGGGAGGCAGATACGCAGTATTTT.

This clonotype has at least ten counts. V is TRBV12-3 or TRBV12-4 and J is TRBJ2-1, with 7 bases aligning to TRBD1. The CDR3 contains 14 residues. Trimming removed 3 bases from V and 2 bases from J; junction bases left unmatched: 1. The CDR3 loop reads CASSLTGTYNEQFF. The CDR3 nucleotides read TGTGCCAGCAGTTTGACAGGGACCTACAATGAGCAGTTCTTC.

The J gene is TRBJ2-2, the V gene TRBV11-3, with TRBD1 matching 7 bases. Germline values: CDR1 SGHNT, CDR2 YENEEA. V gave up 5 bases and J gave up 5 bases; unmatched junction bases: 8. The CDR3 is made up of 15 amino acids. CDR3 sequence (DNA): TGTGCCAGCAGCCGTACAGGGGCGAGTACCGGGGAGCTGTTTTTT. Translating gives CASSRTGASTGELFF. Based on the CDR3 plus reference TRBV11-3 and TRBJ2-2, the full variable domain is EAGVVQSPRYKIIEKKQPVAFWCNPISGHNTLYWYLQNLGQGPELLIRYENEEAVDDSQLPKDRFSAERLKGVDSTLKIQPAELGDSAVYLCASSRTGASTGELFFGEGSRLTVL.